One and the same sample provided the 15 T cell receptor beta chains below, sequenced in a study of T cells in Graves' hyperthyroidism and ophthalmopathy. The investigators amplified TCR beta CDR3 regions from RNA transcripts. HTBI primers were used for first-round RT-PCR of the TCR CDR3. TCRdb reanalysed the multiplex PCR reads using MiXCR and keeps one entry per CDR3 protein. The sample holds 500,000 to 700,000 distinct CDR3 sequences, 16% seen once. Sequencing used blood. These receptors were taken from a woman under 30 with Graves' hyperthyroidism.

This clonotype was observed at least ten times. This chain links TRBV20-1 with TRBJ2-3, with TRBD1 matching 9 bases. The CDR3 consists of 15 residues. Germline CDR1 reads DFQATT; CDR2 reads SNEGSKA (reference sequence). V shed 6 bases, J shed 1 base, and the junction held 8 bases outside the gene matches. The CDR3 loop is CSAPGQGLGTDTQYF. As DNA, the CDR3 is TGCAGTGCCCCTGGACAGGGGTTGGGCACAGATACGCAGTATTTT.

A note on this clonotype: One base away lies a much larger clone, so this may be a sequencing read error. V gene TRBV6-2 or TRBV6-3 combines with J gene TRBJ2-2; 11 bases map to TRBD1. Germline lookup yields CDR1 MNHEY and CDR2 SVGEGT. The CDR3 has 15 amino acids. In DNA, the CDR3 is TGTGCCAGCAGTGGACAGGGGGCGGAGACCGGGGAGCCGTTTTTT. It is translated as CASSGQGAETGEPFF.

At least ten counts were recorded for this clonotype. This CDR3 reads CASRAGSSGANVLTF. DNA for the CDR3: TGTGCCAGCAGGGCAGGTAGCTCTGGGGCCAACGTCCTGACTTTC. This chain links TRBV2 with TRBJ2-6; D not certain. Trimming took off 6 bases at V and 0 bases at J, with 9 bases between the two ends. CDR3 size: 15 residues. Germline CDR1 reads SNHLY; CDR2 reads FYNNEI.

This chain connects TRBV19 to TRBJ1-2; 7 bases map to TRBD1. This CDR3 has 13 residues. CDR1 LNHDA and CDR2 SQIVND come from the germline V gene (reference sequence). V was clipped by 10 bases and J by 2 bases; unmatched bases: 7. As DNA, the CDR3 is TGTGCCACCGATACGGGACAGAACTATGGCTACACCTTC. This encodes CATDTGQNYGYTF.

This clonotype was seen ten or more times. The chain uses TRBV20-1 and TRBJ2-7; D is perhaps TRBD2 (5 bases). The CDR3 has 12 amino acids. V lost 7 bases to trimming and J lost 4 bases, with 14 bases between them. CDR1 and CDR2 from the germline V gene are DFQATT and SNEGSKA (reference sequence). Here the CDR3 DNA reads TGCAGTGTTCGGGGTAGGGAATACGAGCAGTACTTC. Protein product: CSVRGREYEQYF.

This clonotype was recorded at least ten times. CDR3 protein: CASSPAGDPDEQFF. CDR3 coding DNA: TGTGCCAGCAGTCCAGCGGGGGACCCCGATGAGCAGTTCTTC. The chain combines TRBV12-3 or TRBV12-4 with TRBJ2-1; 8 nucleotides align to TRBD2. The ends lost 5 bases at V and 8 bases at J; junction bases unmatched: 8. CDR3 size: 14 residues.

This clonotype was picked up many times. The chain employs TRBV29-1 and TRBJ1-1; D unclear. The V end was cut by 3 bases, the J end by 1 base, with 12 bases between. Germline V gene data show CDR1 as SQVTM and CDR2 as ANQGSEA. The length of the CDR3 is 14 residues. The CDR3 loop reads CSVEDLSQNTEAFF. In DNA form, the CDR3 reads TGCAGCGTTGAGGACCTATCACAGAACACTGAAGCTTTCTTT.

V is TRBV4-3 and J is TRBJ1-5, with D unresolved. Trimming shortened V by 0 bases and J by 2 bases, and 11 bases separated the two germline ends. The CDR3 length is 16 residues. Germline assignment: CDR1 LGHNA and CDR2 YSLEER. CDR3 sequence reads: CASSQDGRAGNQPQHF. As DNA, the CDR3 is TGCGCCAGCAGCCAAGATGGGAGGGCCGGCAATCAGCCCCAGCATTTT.

This clonotype was counted ten times or more. The chain uses TRBV15 and TRBJ1-2, with 7 nucleotides matching TRBD1. The CDR3 length is 16 residues. Trimming removed 0 bases from V and 5 bases from J; junction bases left unmatched: 9. Germline assignment: CDR1 LNHNV and CDR2 YYDKDF (reference sequence). The CDR3 region has the DNA TGTGCCACCAGCAGAGATGGACAGGACGACAATTATGGCTACACCTTC. It codes for CATSRDGQDDNYGYTF.

This clonotype was found a few times. The chain uses TRBV9 and TRBJ2-3, with D hard to call. CDR1 SGDLS and CDR2 YYNGEE come from the germline V gene. CDR3 length equals 12 residues. The V gene lost 5 bases and the J gene lost 0 bases, with 4 bases spanning the gap. The CDR3 sequence: CASRASTDTQYF. CDR3 nucleotide sequence: TGTGCCAGCAGGGCCAGCACAGATACGCAGTATTTT.

This clonotype was found many times. J is TRBJ2-7 and V is TRBV7-2, with 7 bases identical to TRBD2. This CDR3 has 14 residues. CDR1 is SGHTA, CDR2 FQGNSA, per germline. The J segment lost 4 bases and the V segment lost 4 bases, leaving 7 bases of the junction unmatched. The CDR3 sequence: CASSSGRGRYEQYF. The CDR3 DNA is TGTGCCAGCAGCTCCGGGCGGGGGAGGTACGAGCAGTACTTC.

The chain recombines TRBV27 with TRBJ1-6; TRBD1 aligns across 9 bases. The CDR3 runs to 19 residues. In germline, CDR1 is MNHEY, CDR2 SMNVEV (reference sequence). The trim removed 1 base at V and 0 bases at J, leaving 7 bases unmatched. The CDR3 DNA is TGTGCCAGCAGTTTATTCCCGGGACAGGGAAGCTCCTATAATTCACCCCTCCACTTT. The encoded protein is CASSLFPGQGSSYNSPLHF.

This clonotype was counted a single time. A much larger clone is a single base away; this may be a read error. The genes are TRBV12-3 or TRBV12-4 and TRBJ2-1, with D unresolved. This CDR3 spans 12 amino acids. For the CDR3, the DNA is TGTACCAGCCGATCGCATTCCAATGAGCAGTTCTTC. As protein: CTSRSHSNEQFF.

This clonotype has only a few counts. J is TRBJ1-2 and V is TRBV6-1; TRBD1 might be the D (5 bases). CDR3 length equals 15 residues. Germline values: CDR1 MNHNS, CDR2 SASEGT. V lost 5 bases, J lost 2 bases, and 15 bases lay in between. The CDR3 protein is CASSLREGQNYGYTF. The CDR3, as DNA: TGTGCCAGCAGTTTGCGGGAGGGGCAAAACTATGGCTACACCTTC.

The chain recombines TRBV7-6 with TRBJ1-1; 8 nucleotides agree with TRBD1. From germline, CDR1 is SGHVS and CDR2 FNYEAQ. The CDR3 covers 14 residues. V shed 6 bases and J 5 bases; nucleotides not matched to a gene: 8. The CDR3 here is CASSLGQGLTEAFF. The CDR3 DNA follows: TGTGCCAGCAGTCTCGGACAGGGCCTAACTGAAGCTTTCTTT.